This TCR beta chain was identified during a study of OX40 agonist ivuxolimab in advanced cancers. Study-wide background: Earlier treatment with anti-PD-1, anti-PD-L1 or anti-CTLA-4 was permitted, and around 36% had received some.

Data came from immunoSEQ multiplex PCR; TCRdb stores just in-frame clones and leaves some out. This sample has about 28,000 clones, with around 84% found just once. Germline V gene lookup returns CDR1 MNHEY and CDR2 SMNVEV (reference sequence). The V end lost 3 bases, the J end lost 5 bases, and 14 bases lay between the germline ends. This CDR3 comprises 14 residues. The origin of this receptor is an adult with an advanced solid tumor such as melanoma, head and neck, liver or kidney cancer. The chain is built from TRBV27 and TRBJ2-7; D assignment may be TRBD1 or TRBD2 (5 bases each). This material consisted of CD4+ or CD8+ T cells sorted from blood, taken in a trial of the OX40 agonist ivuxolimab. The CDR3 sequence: CASSFGTTLDEQYF. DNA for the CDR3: TGTGCCAGCAGTTTCGGGACCACCCTCGACGAGCAGTACTTC.